This T cell receptor beta chain stems from a study of T cell clonotyping in hematopoietic cell transplantation. Trimming left V 4 bases short and J 4 bases short, with 10 bases between. Germline CDR1 MNHNS, CDR2 SASEGT. This CDR3 contains 14 residues. With respect to this clone: The antigen remains unidentified.

Study-level points and caveats: Higher Inverse Simpson Index values in graft donor and pretransplant recipient predicted broader posttransplant TCR diversity.

The assay was immunoSEQ multiplex PCR, and TCRdb's table has in-frame clones only and misses some. The table records 13,000 to 15,000 clones, 94% of them present only once. The V and J genes are TRBV6-1 and TRBJ2-2; the D is unclear. The origin of this receptor is a male patient aged 55 to 69 who had an allogeneic stem cell transplant from an unrelated donor, so the T cells may come from the graft donor. Some clones in this sample may be carry-over from other donors' samples. Sequenced here: PBMCs, sampled 30 days after allogeneic stem cell transplant. The DNA for the CDR3 is TGTGCCAGCAGTGGAGAAGTGTTCACCGGGGAGCTGTTTTTT. The encoded protein is CASSGEVFTGELFF.